Listed here are 25 T cell receptor beta chains from one sample, sequenced in a study of control samples from healthy donors and cancer patients. Clones were read by immunoSEQ multiplex PCR, and TCRdb kept only the in-frame ones, dropping some. The sample has fewer than 200,000 clones; around 88% are singletons. The sample comprised blood. These TCRs come from a woman between 25 and 40 years old in good health.

CDR3 nucleotides: TGTGCCAGTTTATCTCCGAAAGACAGGGGCGGGTACAATGAGCAGTTCTTC. Its translation: CASLSPKDRGGYNEQFF. The chain has TRBV7-9 and TRBJ2-1; TRBD1 matches at 8 bases. Germline trimming cut 9 bases from V and 4 bases from J; bases unmatched to any gene: 17. The CDR3 length is 17 residues. Germline CDR1 is SEHNR and CDR2 is FQNEAQ (reference sequence).

The chain has TRBV18 and TRBJ2-7, with D unclear. Between the trimmed V and J ends, which lost 3 bases and 7 bases, there was a span of 19 bases. From germline, CDR1 is KGHSH and CDR2 LQKENI. The CDR3 sequence is 15 residues long. The CDR3 DNA follows: TGTGCCAGCTCACCCCCAGGACGGGCCTTGGAGGAGCAGTACTTC. Its protein is CASSPPGRALEEQYF.

Comment on this clone: Other DNA sequences from this sample encode an identical CDR3 as well. The rearrangement joins TRBV12-3 or TRBV12-4 to TRBJ2-5; unclear D gene. Trimming cost V 1 base and J 4 bases, with 7 bases left between them. The CDR3 is made up of 13 amino acids. The CDR3 region is CASSLEPVETQYF. The CDR3 DNA reads TGTGCCAGCAGTTTAGAACCGGTAGAGACCCAGTACTTC.

The chain has TRBV20-1 and TRBJ2-5, with D tentatively TRBD1 (6 bases). Germline CDR1 reads DFQATT; CDR2 reads SNEGSKA (reference sequence). The CDR3 spans 11 residues. V dropped 3 bases and J dropped 5 bases, with 7 bases sitting between them. In DNA form, the CDR3 reads TGCAGTGCTAGTCAGGGGGAGACCCAGTACTTC. It codes for CSASQGETQYF.

The V and J genes are TRBV10-3 and TRBJ2-1; perhaps TRBD1 as D (6 bases). Deletions cut 3 bases from V and 8 bases from J, with 14 bases between. The CDR3 consists of 14 residues. Germline assignment: CDR1 ENHRY and CDR2 SYGVKD. The CDR3 sequence is CAISDYRVGDEQFF. The CDR3 DNA sequence: TGTGCCATCAGTGACTACAGGGTTGGGGATGAGCAGTTCTTC.

The rearrangement links TRBV19 to TRBJ2-7; D tentatively fits TRBD1 or TRBD2 (7 bases each). V was trimmed by 4 bases and J by 3 bases, leaving 13 bases between them. The CDR3 totals 14 residues. Germline V lookup: CDR1 LNHDA, CDR2 SQIVND (reference sequence). The CDR3 is CASSTQGGNYEQYF. The CDR3 nucleotides read TGTGCCAGTAGTACCCAGGGGGGGAACTACGAGCAGTACTTC.

This chain links TRBV30 with TRBJ2-5; D might be TRBD2 (6 bases). V lost 1 base, J lost 1 base, and 7 bases lay in between. The CDR3 is 13 amino acids. Germline V gives CDR1 GTSNPN, CDR2 SVGIG (reference sequence). CDR3 amino acids: CAWSGGLQETQYF. CDR3 in DNA: TGTGCCTGGAGTGGGGGACTCCAAGAGACCCAGTACTTC.

The DNA of the CDR3 is TGTGCCAGCTTTGATGATGAGCAGTTCTTC. It yields the protein CASFDDEQFF. The chain links TRBV7-9 to TRBJ2-1, with D unclear. V lost 8 bases and J 8 bases, leaving 7 bases between the germline ends. There are 10 residues in the CDR3. Germline V lookup: CDR1 SEHNR, CDR2 FQNEAQ (reference sequence).

This chain joins TRBV27 and TRBJ1-5; D unresolved. The CDR3 runs to 13 residues. Deletions cut 4 bases from V and 9 bases from J, with 13 bases between. Per the germline V gene, CDR1 is MNHEY and CDR2 is SMNVEV (reference sequence). In nucleotides, the CDR3 is TGTGCCAGCAGTTCGGGCCTAAAGTCGCCCCAGCATTTT. It translates to CASSSGLKSPQHF.

The V gene is TRBV28, the J gene TRBJ1-5, with TRBD1 matching over 8 bases. This CDR3 comprises 13 residues. Looked up from germline, CDR1 is MDHEN and CDR2 is SYDVKM. With V trimmed by 3 bases and J by 7 bases, 2 bases remained unmatched. CDR3 sequence (DNA): TGTGCCAGCAGTTTGAACAGGGGGCAGCCCCAGCATTTT. As protein: CASSLNRGQPQHF. Based on the CDR3 plus reference TRBV28 and TRBJ1-5, the full variable domain is DVKVTQSSRYLVKRTGEKVFLECVQDMDHENMFWYRQDPGLGLRLIYFSYDVKMKEKGDIPEGYSVSREKKERFSLILESASTNQTSMYLCASSLNRGQPQHFGDGTRLSIL.

The CDR3 bases are TGTGCCAGCATCGCCGGCGGGACTAGCGGGATATACCAAGAGACCCAGTACTTC. This gives the protein CASIAGGTSGIYQETQYF. This chain links TRBV21-1 with TRBJ2-5; the tabulated D call, TRBD2, remains unverified against the DNA. TRBV21-1 is annotated as a pseudogene. CDR3 length: 18 amino acids.

The J gene is TRBJ2-1, the V gene TRBV3-1 (or the pseudogene TRBV3-2), with 14 bases that match TRBD2. After removal of 4 bases from V and 8 bases from J, the junction contained 7 bases not matched to a gene. The CDR3 is 16 amino acids. CDR1 is LGHDT and CDR2 is YNNKEL in the germline V gene (reference sequence). Here the CDR3 reads CASSRRLAGGPDEQFF. CDR3 DNA sequence: TGTGCCAGCAGCCGCCGACTAGCGGGGGGGCCGGATGAGCAGTTCTTC.

The chain uses TRBV9 and TRBJ1-2; no reliable D call. Trimming stripped 0 bases from V and 4 bases from J, with 4 bases between. This CDR3 comprises 12 residues. Germline CDR1 reads SGDLS; CDR2 reads YYNGEE. The CDR3 region is CASSVDSYGYTF. In nucleotides, the CDR3 is TGTGCCAGCAGCGTAGACAGCTATGGCTACACCTTC.

The chain employs TRBV29-1 and TRBJ2-1; 7 nucleotides align to TRBD2. The CDR3 contains 14 residues. J lost 4 bases, V lost 7 bases, and 10 bases had no gene match. Germline V gene data show CDR1 as SQVTM and CDR2 as ANQGSEA. This chain's CDR3 is CSAPKLAEYNEQFF. CDR3 nucleotide sequence: TGCAGCGCTCCGAAGCTAGCGGAGTACAATGAGCAGTTCTTC.

This clone was observed at least ten times. The chain combines TRBV7-9 with TRBJ1-3; tentatively, D is TRBD1 (6 bases). V gave up 11 bases and J gave up 2 bases, with 13 bases separating them. CDR1 is SEHNR and CDR2 is FQNEAQ in the germline V gene (reference sequence). This CDR3 comprises 13 residues. The CDR3 is CAVTGGTGNTIYF. In DNA, the CDR3 is TGTGCCGTCACGGGGGGCACTGGAAACACCATATATTTT.

On this clone itself: The sample has other DNA sequences that encode this CDR3 too. This chain uses TRBV18 with TRBJ1-1, with 9 bases fitting TRBD1. The length of the CDR3 is 14 residues. Germline V gene lookup returns CDR1 KGHSH and CDR2 LQKENI. The V and J ends lost 5 bases and 2 bases, in that order; junction bases with no gene match: 3. The CDR3 reads CASSEGQGNTEAFF. Written as DNA, the CDR3 is TGTGCCAGCTCAGAGGGACAGGGTAACACTGAAGCTTTCTTT.

V usage is TRBV7-2 and J usage is TRBJ2-7; tentatively, D is TRBD1 or TRBD2 (5 bases each). The V and J ends lost 4 bases and 6 bases respectively, with 16 bases between them. The CDR3 totals 14 residues. Germline values: CDR1 SGHTA, CDR2 FQGNSA. This CDR3 reads CASSSPGLGREQYF. As DNA, the CDR3 is TGTGCCAGCAGCTCGCCCGGACTGGGGCGCGAGCAGTACTTC.

The chain is built from TRBV4-1 and TRBJ2-7; no clear D. Germline V gene sequence: CDR1 MGHRA, CDR2 YSYEKL. V gave up 2 bases and J gave up 2 bases, with 10 bases separating them. This CDR3 has 14 residues. The DNA of the CDR3 is TGCGCCAGCAGCCAAAATCACGGTCCCTACGAGCAGTACTTC. Translating it yields CASSQNHGPYEQYF.

The chain is built from TRBV7-9 and TRBJ1-1; D remains unclear. Germline V gene data show CDR1 as SEHNR and CDR2 as FQNEAQ (reference sequence). The V end lost 4 bases, the J end lost 5 bases, and 17 bases lay between the germline ends. CDR3 length equals 15 residues. CDR3 residues: CASSSYGVGKTEAFF. CDR3 DNA sequence: TGTGCCAGCAGCTCCTATGGGGTCGGAAAAACTGAAGCTTTCTTT. Using reference TRBV7-9 and TRBJ1-1 for the parts outside the CDR3, the full variable domain is DTGVSQNPRHKITKRGQNVTFRCDPISEHNRLYWYRQTLGQGPEFLTYFQNEAQLEKSRLLSDRFSAERPKGSFSTLEIQRTEQGDSAMYLCASSSYGVGKTEAFFGQGTRLTVV.

On this clone: At one end, the junction sequence differs from germline, possibly due to a read error. The chain combines TRBV6-1 with TRBJ1-5, with 10 bases matching TRBD1. This CDR3 region has 17 residues. Germline loops: CDR1 MNHNS, CDR2 SASEGT. The CDR3 here is CTSSVGTGALGNQPQHF. For the CDR3, the DNA is TGTACCAGCAGTGTTGGGACAGGGGCCTTGGGCAATCAGCCCCAGCATTTT.

The chain combines TRBV5-5 with TRBJ2-3; TRBD1 might be the D (5 bases). This CDR3 is 13 amino acids long. Germline CDR1 SGHKS, CDR2 YYEKEE (reference sequence). Trimming removed 2 bases from V and 1 base from J, with 5 bases in between. As DNA, the CDR3 is TGTGCCAGCAGCTTACAGGGCACAGATACGCAGTATTTT. Translated, it gives CASSLQGTDTQYF.

This clone was picked up a small number of times. Other DNA sequences of this sample code for an identical CDR3. The chain has TRBV20-1 and TRBJ1-1; D unclear. The V and J ends lost 3 bases and 2 bases respectively, with 4 bases between them. The CDR3 extends over 11 amino acids. Germline loops: CDR1 DFQATT, CDR2 SNEGSKA (reference sequence). The CDR3 sequence is CSARGNTEAFF. In nucleotides, the CDR3 is TGCAGTGCTAGGGGCAACACTGAAGCTTTCTTT.

The chain uses TRBV7-9 and TRBJ1-4; D is undetermined. V was clipped by 1 base and J by 7 bases, with 13 bases between them. This CDR3 is built from 15 residues. The germline gives CDR1 SEHNR, CDR2 FQNEAQ (reference sequence). The CDR3 protein is CASSLVVVMGEKLFF. CDR3 bases: TGTGCCAGCAGCTTAGTGGTAGTGATGGGTGAAAAACTGTTTTTT. Variable domain in full (rest from reference TRBV7-9 and TRBJ1-4): DTGVSQNPRHKITKRGQNVTFRCDPISEHNRLYWYRQTLGQGPEFLTYFQNEAQLEKSRLLSDRFSAERPKGSFSTLEIQRTEQGDSAMYLCASSLVVVMGEKLFFGSGTQLSVL.

V is TRBV25-1 and J is TRBJ1-1, with 8 nucleotides matching TRBD1. The CDR3 is made up of 14 amino acids. V dropped 6 bases and J dropped 1; count of bases not matched to a gene: 4. In germline, CDR1 is MGHDK, CDR2 SYGVNS. As DNA, the CDR3 is TGTGCCAGCAGCAACAGGGGGGGGAACACTGAAGCTTTCTTT. Protein product: CASSNRGGNTEAFF.

This chain connects TRBV10-3 to TRBJ2-1; 7 positions match TRBD1. This CDR3 region has 15 residues. V lost 6 bases and J lost 1; bases outside the gene matches: 6. Germline values: CDR1 ENHRY, CDR2 SYGVKD. CDR3 protein: CAIRDSTGSYNEQFF. CDR3 sequence (DNA): TGTGCCATCAGGGATTCGACAGGGTCCTACAATGAGCAGTTCTTC.